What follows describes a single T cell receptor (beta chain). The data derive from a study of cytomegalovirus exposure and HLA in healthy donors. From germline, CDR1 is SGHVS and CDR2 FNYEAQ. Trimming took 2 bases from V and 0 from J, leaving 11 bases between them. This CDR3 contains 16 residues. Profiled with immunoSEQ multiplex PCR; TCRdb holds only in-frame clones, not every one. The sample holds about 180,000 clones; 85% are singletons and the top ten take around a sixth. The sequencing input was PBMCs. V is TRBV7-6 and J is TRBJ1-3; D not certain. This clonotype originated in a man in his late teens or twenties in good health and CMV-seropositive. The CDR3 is CASSLLGRDSGNTIYF. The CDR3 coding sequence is TGTGCCAGCAGCTTACTCGGGAGAGACTCTGGAAACACCATATATTTT.